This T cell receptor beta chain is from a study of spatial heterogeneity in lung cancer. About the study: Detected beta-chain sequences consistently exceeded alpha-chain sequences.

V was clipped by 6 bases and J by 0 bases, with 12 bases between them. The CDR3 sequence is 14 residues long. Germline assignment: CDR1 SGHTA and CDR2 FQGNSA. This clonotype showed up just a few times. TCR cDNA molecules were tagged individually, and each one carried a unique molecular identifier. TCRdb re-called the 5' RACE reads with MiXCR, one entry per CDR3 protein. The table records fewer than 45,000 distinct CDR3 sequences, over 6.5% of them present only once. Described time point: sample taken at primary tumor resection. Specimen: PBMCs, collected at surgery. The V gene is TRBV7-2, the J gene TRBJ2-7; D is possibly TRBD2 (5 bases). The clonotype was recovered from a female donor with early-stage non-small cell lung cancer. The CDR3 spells CASSFEGISYEQYF. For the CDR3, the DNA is TGTGCCAGCAGTTTCGAGGGAATCTCCTACGAGCAGTACTTC. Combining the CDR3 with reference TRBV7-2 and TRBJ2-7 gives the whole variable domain GAGVSQSPSNKVTEKGKDVELRCDPISGHTALYWYRQSLGQGLEFLIYFQGNSAPDKSGLPSDRFSAERTGGSVSTLTIQRTQQEDSAVYLCASSFEGISYEQYFGPGTRLTVT.